These 23 T cell receptor beta chains were sequenced from one sample in a study of tumour-infiltrating T cells in Burkitt lymphoma (dated by TCRdb to about 2020). Libraries were prepared through the immunoSEQ multiplex PCR assay. TCRdb's version of the immuneACCESS table is confined to in-frame rearrangements and falls short of the full clone set. An unresolved V gene accounts for under half of the shortfall where checked; the remainder is of unknown origin. A total of some 5,000 clones appear in this sample, 11% of them only once. Clones ranked in the top ten supply about 2.5% of the sample. The sequencing sample was made of tumor tissue. These receptor sequences come from a human donor with diffuse large B-cell lymphoma.

The V call is TRBV14, the J call TRBJ2-1; 7 nucleotides align to TRBD1. CDR3 length equals 14 residues. CDR1 is SGHDN, CDR2 FVKESK, per germline. Losses at the gene ends were 4 bases for V and 7 bases for J; bases not matched to a gene: 7. The DNA for the CDR3 is TGTGCCAGCAGCCTTTATGACAGGGTAAATGAGCAGTTCTTC. The encoded protein is CASSLYDRVNEQFF.

This clone occurred a few times. The chain links TRBV5-5 to TRBJ1-2; no reliable D call. CDR3 size: 17 residues. Germline V gene sequence: CDR1 SGHKS, CDR2 YYEKEE (reference sequence). Trimming left V 4 bases short and J 7 bases short, with 26 bases between. In nucleotides, the CDR3 is TGTGCCAGCAGCCCGACCCCCTTGGGGTATGAGATGGGTGGCTACACCTTC. Protein: CASSPTPLGYEMGGYTF.

This clone was counted a few times. The chain combines TRBV6-5 with TRBJ2-5; possible D gene TRBD2, 5 bases. The CDR3 covers 13 residues. CDR1 is MNHEY and CDR2 is SVGAGI in the germline V gene. Between the trimmed V and J ends, which lost 11 bases and 5 bases, there was a span of 18 bases. CDR3 coding DNA: TGTGCCGCACTGGGGTCCCCGGGGGAGACCCAGTACTTC. This translates into CAALGSPGETQYF.

There are a few counts of this clone. The gene calls are TRBV6-4 and TRBJ2-7; D is possibly TRBD2 (6 bases). The CDR3 length is 16 residues. Germline V lookup: CDR1 MRHNA, CDR2 SNTAGT. Trimming removed 0 bases at V and 7 bases at J, with 19 bases between. The CDR3 DNA reads TGTGCCAGCAGTGACTCCATGGAGGGGATATTAGATGAGCAGTACTTC. Protein: CASSDSMEGILDEQYF.

There are a few counts of this clone. The chain recombines TRBV7-9 with TRBJ1-3; no firm D call. V lost 6 bases to trimming and J lost 4 bases, with 7 bases between them. Germline V gene sequence: CDR1 SEHNR, CDR2 FQNEAQ (reference sequence). This CDR3 contains 12 residues. CDR3 sequence reads: CASREQGNTIYF. CDR3 sequence (DNA): TGTGCCAGCAGAGAACAGGGAAACACCATATATTTT.

The table lists this clone with a count of one. The chain combines TRBV9 with TRBJ1-4; 11 bases align to TRBD1. Germline trimming cut 5 bases from V and 7 bases from J; bases unmatched to any gene: 13. Germline V gene data show CDR1 as SGDLS and CDR2 as YYNGEE. The CDR3 has 17 amino acids. The chain's CDR3 is CASSGNTRDRGTEKLFF. CDR3 coding DNA: TGTGCCAGCAGTGGGAATACCCGGGACAGGGGGACTGAAAAACTGTTTTTT.

This chain links TRBV5-4 with TRBJ1-6; D is unclear. The V gene's germline CDR1 is SGHNT and CDR2 YYREEE (reference sequence). The ends were cut back, 4 bases at V and 6 bases at J, with 11 bases in the middle. The CDR3 is 14 residues long. The DNA for the CDR3 is TGTGCCAGCAGCGGGCGGGATCTTAATTCACCCCTCCACTTT. As protein: CASSGRDLNSPLHF.

This clone was detected only a few times. CDR3 loop: CASRFANYGYTF. CDR3 DNA: TGTGCCAGCAGATTTGCTAACTATGGCTACACCTTC. V and J are TRBV28 and TRBJ1-2; D gene unclear. This CDR3 is 12 amino acids long. With 6 bases removed from V and 0 bases from J, the gap between germline ends came to 5 bases. Germline CDR1 is MDHEN and CDR2 is SYDVKM.

This sequence joins TRBV11-3 and TRBJ2-2; maybe TRBD2 (6 bases). The CDR3 length is 12 residues. Per germline, CDR1 SGHNT and CDR2 YENEEA. V was cut by 6 bases and J by 7 bases, with 9 bases left in between. Here the CDR3 DNA reads TGTGCCAGCAGGTTCGGGGGCGGGGAGCTGTTTTTT. Protein product: CASRFGGGELFF.

The chain combines TRBV10-3 with TRBJ2-2; D unresolved. The CDR3 loop spans 15 amino acids. Germline assignment: CDR1 ENHRY and CDR2 SYGVKD. V lost 2 bases and J lost 0, with 7 bases in between. The CDR3 region has the DNA TGTGCCATCAGTGAGCTGGCGACGAACACCGGGGAGCTGTTTTTT. Translated, it gives CAISELATNTGELFF.

This clone was recorded a few times. The rearrangement links TRBV2 to TRBJ2-7, with D perhaps matching TRBD1 (6 bases). The V end lost 6 bases, the J end lost 6 bases, and 15 bases lay between the germline ends. This CDR3 spans 13 amino acids. The germline gives CDR1 SNHLY, CDR2 FYNNEI. CDR3 sequence reads: CASSPNRDSEQYF. CDR3 bases: TGTGCCAGCAGCCCAAACAGGGATTCCGAGCAGTACTTC.

The chain has TRBV19 and TRBJ1-4; D uncertain. The V end was cut by 10 bases, the J end by 5 bases, with 14 bases between. Germline CDR1 and CDR2: LNHDA and SQIVND (reference sequence). The CDR3 contains 13 residues. The DNA for the CDR3 is TGTGCCACCCAGGCAGCACTCAATGAAAAACTGTTTTTT. Protein sequence: CATQAALNEKLFF.

The genes are TRBV7-9 and TRBJ2-6; 7 nucleotides match TRBD1. The CDR3 sequence is 17 residues long. V was clipped by 3 bases and J by 0 bases; unmatched bases: 5. Per germline, CDR1 SEHNR and CDR2 FQNEAQ (reference sequence). Here the CDR3 reads CASSFRDSDSGANVLTF. The DNA for the CDR3 is TGTGCCAGCAGCTTCCGGGACAGTGACTCTGGGGCCAACGTCCTGACTTTC.

The DNA of the CDR3 is TGTGCCAGCAGTCCGAATTTCCGGGTCTACTCTCAGGGTGGCTACACCTTC. Amino acid sequence: CASSPNFRVYSQGGYTF. The gene calls are TRBV27 and TRBJ1-2; a weak D match, TRBD1 (5 bases). From germline, CDR1 is MNHEY and CDR2 SMNVEV (reference sequence). V lost 5 bases to trimming and J lost 7 bases, with 26 bases between them. The CDR3 extends over 17 amino acids.

The chain has TRBV19 and TRBJ1-2, with a tentative D call TRBD1 (5 bases). Germline assignment: CDR1 LNHDA and CDR2 SQIVND (reference sequence). The CDR3 is 14 residues long. V was pared by 7 bases and J by 5 bases, with 17 bases between. DNA for the CDR3: TGTGCCAGTAATACAAATACCGGGGCTTATGGCTACACCTTC. Protein product: CASNTNTGAYGYTF.

This rearrangement joins TRBV2 to TRBJ1-2; weak D call: TRBD1 (5 bases). The germline V and J ends were trimmed by 5 bases and 0 bases, with 19 bases remaining between them. Germline-derived CDR1 and CDR2 are SNHLY and FYNNEI. The CDR3 has 17 amino acids. CDR3 nucleotide sequence: TGTGCCAGCAGTTTCGGACGGGGCCTCCTATCTAACTATGGCTACACCTTC. Encoded protein: CASSFGRGLLSNYGYTF.

This rearrangement joins TRBV6-1 to TRBJ2-3; 11 nucleotides match TRBD2. CDR1 is MNHNS, CDR2 SASEGT, per germline. This CDR3 region has 15 residues. The V gene end was trimmed by 5 bases and the J gene end by 7 bases; junction bases not matched to a gene: 8. The CDR3 protein is CASSNTLAGGYTQYF. The CDR3 region has the DNA TGTGCCAGCAGTAACACCCTAGCGGGGGGTTATACGCAGTATTTT.

The chain joins TRBV19 to TRBJ1-2; D is unresolved. Germline CDR1 reads LNHDA; CDR2 reads SQIVND (reference sequence). V was shortened by 0 bases and J by 4 bases, with 3 bases between the two germline ends. The CDR3 consists of 12 residues. The CDR3: CASSIDTYGYTF. CDR3 bases: TGTGCCAGTAGTATAGACACCTATGGCTACACCTTC.

The chain is built from TRBV10-1 and TRBJ2-1, with D unclear. The germline CDR1 and CDR2 sequences are WNHNN and SYGVQD (reference sequence). The V end was cut by 0 bases, the J end by 9 bases, with 9 bases between. CDR3 length equals 13 residues. The CDR3, as DNA: TGCGCCAGCAGTGAGTCGGGGTTACTTGAGCAGTTCTTC. This codes for CASSESGLLEQFF.

This clone was detected a few times. This chain uses TRBV5-1 with TRBJ1-2; no reliable D call. V was shortened by 4 bases and J by 8 bases, with 18 bases between the two germline ends. This CDR3 is 14 amino acids long. Germline V gives CDR1 SGHRS, CDR2 YFSETQ. CDR3 amino acids: CASSLRTFRKGYTF. The CDR3 nucleotides are TGCGCCAGCAGCCTCCGGACCTTTCGTAAGGGCTACACCTTC. Using reference TRBV5-1 and TRBJ1-2 for the parts outside the CDR3, the full variable domain is KAGVTQTPRYLIKTRGQQVTLSCSPISGHRSVSWYQQTPGQGLQFLFEYFSETQRNKGNFPGRFSGRQFSNSRSEMNVSTLELGDSALYLCASSLRTFRKGYTFGSGTRLTVV.

This chain joins TRBV4-1 and TRBJ2-3, with 11 bases aligning to TRBD2. J gave up 4 bases and V 3 bases, and 6 bases lay outside the gene matches. The CDR3 totals 16 residues. Germline V gives CDR1 MGHRA, CDR2 YSYEKL. This CDR3 is CASSHVLAGAPDTQYF. The CDR3 DNA sequence: TGCGCCAGCAGCCACGTACTAGCGGGGGCCCCAGATACGCAGTATTTT.

This clone was counted a few times. The chain carries TRBV5-1 and TRBJ2-5; D possibly corresponds to TRBD1 (5 bases). This CDR3 region has 11 residues. V lost 3 bases, J lost 5 bases, and 5 bases lay in between. Germline loops: CDR1 SGHRS, CDR2 YFSETQ. CDR3 protein: CASSSGETQYF. The CDR3 bases are TGCGCCAGCAGCTCAGGGGAGACCCAGTACTTC. Variable domain in full (rest from reference TRBV5-1 and TRBJ2-5): KAGVTQTPRYLIKTRGQQVTLSCSPISGHRSVSWYQQTPGQGLQFLFEYFSETQRNKGNFPGRFSGRQFSNSRSEMNVSTLELGDSALYLCASSSGETQYFGPGTRLLVL.

This chain joins TRBV5-1 and TRBJ2-3, with D possibly being TRBD1 (6 bases). V lost 4 bases and J lost 7, with 10 bases in between. This CDR3 has 12 residues. Looked up from germline, CDR1 is SGHRS and CDR2 is YFSETQ. The CDR3 nucleotides read TGCGCCAGCAGCGAACAGGGCCATACGCAGTATTTT. Translating it yields CASSEQGHTQYF.